This T cell receptor beta chain was profiled in a study of neurological immune-mediated disorders. To note about this clonotype: Its antigen is still unknown. This sequence may be a read error, since a much larger clone differs from it by one base.

The study, taken as a whole, reports: The absence of shared CDR3 amino acid sequences among expanded clones across subjects suggests private repertoires in all groups.

The CDR3 runs 15 residues. V was shortened by 4 bases and J by 8 bases, with 18 bases between the two germline ends. The V gene's germline CDR1 is KGHDR and CDR2 SFDVKD. 5'RACE employing 10-nucleotide random UMIs yielded the cDNA. Every sequencing run gave over 180 million TCR-beta sequences, taken from 15-18 subjects. Each CDR3 protein gets one entry after TCRdb re-called the 5' RACE reads with MiXCR. The table shows 93,000 or so distinct CDR3 sequences, with more than 10% occurring only once. As to time point: longitudinal time-point 3. The unsorted libraries originated from 2 million PBMCs that had been stored at -80 C.

The source is a female donor with HTLV-1-associated myelopathy (HAM/TSP). Sequences were obtained from PBMCs. The chain is built from TRBV24-1 and TRBJ2-3, with D perhaps matching TRBD2 (5 bases). CDR3: CATSDGGNARGTQYF. Written as DNA, the CDR3 is TGTGCCACCAGTGACGGTGGGAATGCTCGGGGTACGCAGTATTTT.